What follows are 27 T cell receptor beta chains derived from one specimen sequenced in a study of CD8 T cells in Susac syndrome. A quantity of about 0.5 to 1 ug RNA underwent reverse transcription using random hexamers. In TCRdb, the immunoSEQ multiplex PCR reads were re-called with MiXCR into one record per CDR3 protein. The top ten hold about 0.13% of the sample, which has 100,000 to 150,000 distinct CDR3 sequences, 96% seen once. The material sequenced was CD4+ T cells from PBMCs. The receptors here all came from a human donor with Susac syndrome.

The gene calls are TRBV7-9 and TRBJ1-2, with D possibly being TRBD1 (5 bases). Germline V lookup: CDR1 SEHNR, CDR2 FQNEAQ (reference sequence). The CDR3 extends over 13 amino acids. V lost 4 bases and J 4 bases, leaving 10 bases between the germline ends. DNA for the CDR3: TGTGCCAGCAGCTCAGCAGGGCCCTATGGCTACACCTTC. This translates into CASSSAGPYGYTF.

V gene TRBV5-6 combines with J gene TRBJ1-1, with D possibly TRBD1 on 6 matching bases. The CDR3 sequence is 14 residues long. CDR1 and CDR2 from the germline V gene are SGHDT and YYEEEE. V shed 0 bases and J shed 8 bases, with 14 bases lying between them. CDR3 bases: TGTGCCAGCAGCTTGGTCCTTGGGACAAGCGAAGCTTTCTTT. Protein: CASSLVLGTSEAFF.

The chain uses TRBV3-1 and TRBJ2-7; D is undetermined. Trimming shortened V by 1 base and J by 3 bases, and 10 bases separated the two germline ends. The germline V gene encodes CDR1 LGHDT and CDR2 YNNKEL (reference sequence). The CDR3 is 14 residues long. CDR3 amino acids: CASSQVGYGYEQYF. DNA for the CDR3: TGTGCCAGCAGCCAAGTAGGGTATGGCTACGAGCAGTACTTC.

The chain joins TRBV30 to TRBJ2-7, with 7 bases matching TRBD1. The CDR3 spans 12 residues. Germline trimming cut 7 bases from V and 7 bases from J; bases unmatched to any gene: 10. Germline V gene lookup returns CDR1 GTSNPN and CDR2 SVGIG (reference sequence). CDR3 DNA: TGTGCCTATGCAGGGGGTTCTGATGAGCAGTACTTC. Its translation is CAYAGGSDEQYF.

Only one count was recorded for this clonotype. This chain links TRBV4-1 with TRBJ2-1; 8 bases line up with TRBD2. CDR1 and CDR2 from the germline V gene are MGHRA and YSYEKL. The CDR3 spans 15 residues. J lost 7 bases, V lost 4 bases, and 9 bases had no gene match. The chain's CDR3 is CASSPLMTSENEQFF. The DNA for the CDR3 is TGCGCCAGCAGCCCCCTAATGACTAGCGAGAATGAGCAGTTCTTC.

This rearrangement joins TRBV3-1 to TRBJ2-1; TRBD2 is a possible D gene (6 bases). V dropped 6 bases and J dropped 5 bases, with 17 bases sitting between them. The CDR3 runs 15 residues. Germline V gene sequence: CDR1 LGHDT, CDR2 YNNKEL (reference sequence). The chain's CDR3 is CASRGKAPGDNEQFF. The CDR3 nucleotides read TGTGCCAGCAGGGGGAAGGCGCCGGGGGACAATGAGCAGTTCTTC.

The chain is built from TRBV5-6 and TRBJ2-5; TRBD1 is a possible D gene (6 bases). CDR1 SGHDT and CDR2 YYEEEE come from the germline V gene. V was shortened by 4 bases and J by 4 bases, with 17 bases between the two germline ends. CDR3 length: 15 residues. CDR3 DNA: TGTGCCAGCAGCGGGCTGGACAGTCAATTAGAGACCCAGTACTTC. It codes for CASSGLDSQLETQYF. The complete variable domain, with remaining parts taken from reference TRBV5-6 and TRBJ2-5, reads DAGVTQSPTHLIKTRGQQVTLRCSPKSGHDTVSWYQQALGQGPQFIFQYYEEEERQRGNFPDRFSGHQFPNYSSELNVNALLLGDSALYLCASSGLDSQLETQYFGPGTRLLVL.

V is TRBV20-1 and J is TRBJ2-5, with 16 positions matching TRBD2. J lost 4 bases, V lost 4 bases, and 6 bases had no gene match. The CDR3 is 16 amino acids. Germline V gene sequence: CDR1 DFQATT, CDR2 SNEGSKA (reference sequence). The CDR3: CSATGLAGGPSETQYF. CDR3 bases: TGCAGTGCTACGGGACTAGCGGGAGGGCCTTCAGAGACCCAGTACTTC.

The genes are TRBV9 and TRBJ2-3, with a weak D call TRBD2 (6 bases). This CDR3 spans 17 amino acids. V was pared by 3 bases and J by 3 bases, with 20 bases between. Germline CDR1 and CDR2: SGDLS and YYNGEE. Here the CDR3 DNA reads TGTGCCAGCAGCGCTCCATTGCGGGGCAAGGGGACAGATACGCAGTATTTT. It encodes CASSAPLRGKGTDTQYF.

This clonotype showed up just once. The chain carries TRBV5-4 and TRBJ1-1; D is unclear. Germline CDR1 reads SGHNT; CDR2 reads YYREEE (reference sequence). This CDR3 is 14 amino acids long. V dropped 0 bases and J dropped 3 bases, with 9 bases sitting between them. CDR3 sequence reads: CASSLATKDTEAFF. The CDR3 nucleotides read TGTGCCAGCAGCTTGGCTACAAAGGACACTGAAGCTTTCTTT.

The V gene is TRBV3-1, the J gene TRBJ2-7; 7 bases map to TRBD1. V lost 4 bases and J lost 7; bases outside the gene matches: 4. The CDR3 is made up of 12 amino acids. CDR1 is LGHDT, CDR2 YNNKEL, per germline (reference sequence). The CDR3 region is CASSLQGWEQYF. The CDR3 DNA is TGTGCCAGCAGCCTACAGGGGTGGGAGCAGTACTTC.

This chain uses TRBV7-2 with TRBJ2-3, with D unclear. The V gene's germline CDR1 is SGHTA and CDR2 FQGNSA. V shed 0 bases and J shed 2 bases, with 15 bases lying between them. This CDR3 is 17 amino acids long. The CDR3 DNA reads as TGTGCCAGCAGCTTAGCGCTCAGACTCCTGATCACAGATACGCAGTATTTT. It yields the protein CASSLALRLLITDTQYF.

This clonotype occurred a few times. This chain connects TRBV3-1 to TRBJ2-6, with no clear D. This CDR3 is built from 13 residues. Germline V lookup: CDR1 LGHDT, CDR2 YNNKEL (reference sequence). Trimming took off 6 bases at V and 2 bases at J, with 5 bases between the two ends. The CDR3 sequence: CASSPPGANVLTF. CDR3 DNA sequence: TGTGCCAGCAGTCCACCTGGGGCCAACGTCCTGACTTTC.

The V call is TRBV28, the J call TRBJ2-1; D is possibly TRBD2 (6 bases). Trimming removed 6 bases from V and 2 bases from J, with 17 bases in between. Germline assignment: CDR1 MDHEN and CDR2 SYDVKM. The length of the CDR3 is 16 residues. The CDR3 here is CASSPRWRGTYNEQFF. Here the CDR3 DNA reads TGTGCCAGCAGCCCGAGGTGGCGGGGTACCTACAATGAGCAGTTCTTC.

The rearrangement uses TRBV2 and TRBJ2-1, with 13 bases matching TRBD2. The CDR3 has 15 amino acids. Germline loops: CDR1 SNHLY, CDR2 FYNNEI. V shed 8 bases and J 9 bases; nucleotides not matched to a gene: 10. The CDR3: CASSGLAGVTGEQFF. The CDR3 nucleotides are TGTGCCAGCTCAGGACTAGCGGGAGTAACTGGTGAGCAGTTCTTC.

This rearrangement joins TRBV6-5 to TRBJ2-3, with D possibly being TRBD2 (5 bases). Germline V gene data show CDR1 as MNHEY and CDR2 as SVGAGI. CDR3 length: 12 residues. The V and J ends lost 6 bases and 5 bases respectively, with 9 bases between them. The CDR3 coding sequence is TGTGCCAGCAGGACCCGGGGAGATACGCAGTATTTT. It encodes CASRTRGDTQYF.

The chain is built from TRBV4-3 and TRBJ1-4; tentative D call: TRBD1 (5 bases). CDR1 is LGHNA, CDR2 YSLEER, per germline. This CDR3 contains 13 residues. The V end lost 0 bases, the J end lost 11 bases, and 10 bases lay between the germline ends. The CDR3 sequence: CASSQDPGTKLFF. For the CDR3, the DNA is TGCGCCAGCAGCCAAGACCCGGGGACTAAACTGTTTTTT.

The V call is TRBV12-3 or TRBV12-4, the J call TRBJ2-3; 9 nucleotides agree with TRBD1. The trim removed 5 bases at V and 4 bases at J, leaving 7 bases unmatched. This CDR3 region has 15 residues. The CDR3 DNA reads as TGTGCCAGCAGTCCTAGGACAGGGGCGGCAGATACGCAGTATTTT. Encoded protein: CASSPRTGAADTQYF.

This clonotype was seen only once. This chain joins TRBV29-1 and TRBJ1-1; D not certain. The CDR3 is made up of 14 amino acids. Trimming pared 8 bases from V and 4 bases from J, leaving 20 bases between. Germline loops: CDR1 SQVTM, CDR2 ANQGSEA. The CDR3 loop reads CSSLLRKTGTEAFF. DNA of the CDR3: TGCAGCTCCCTTTTAAGGAAGACTGGCACTGAAGCTTTCTTT.

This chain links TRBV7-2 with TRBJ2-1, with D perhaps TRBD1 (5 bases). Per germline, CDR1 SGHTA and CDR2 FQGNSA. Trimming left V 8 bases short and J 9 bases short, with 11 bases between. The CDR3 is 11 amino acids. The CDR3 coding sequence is TGTGCCAGCGGCCAGGGTATTGAGCAGTTCTTC. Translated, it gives CASGQGIEQFF.

The CDR3 region has the DNA TGTGCCAGCAGCTTAGAGTTCCAGGGCCACGAGCAGTACTTC. Its translation: CASSLEFQGHEQYF. The rearrangement joins TRBV7-2 to TRBJ2-7, with TRBD1 as a possible D gene (5 bases). V was trimmed by 1 base and J by 5 bases, leaving 12 bases between them. Germline V lookup: CDR1 SGHTA, CDR2 FQGNSA. There are 14 residues in the CDR3.

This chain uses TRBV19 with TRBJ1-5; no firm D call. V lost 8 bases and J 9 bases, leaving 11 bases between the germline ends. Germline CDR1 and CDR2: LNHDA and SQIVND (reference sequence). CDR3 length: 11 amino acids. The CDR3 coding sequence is TGTGCCAGTTCTATGGAGGGGCCCCAGCATTTT. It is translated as CASSMEGPQHF.

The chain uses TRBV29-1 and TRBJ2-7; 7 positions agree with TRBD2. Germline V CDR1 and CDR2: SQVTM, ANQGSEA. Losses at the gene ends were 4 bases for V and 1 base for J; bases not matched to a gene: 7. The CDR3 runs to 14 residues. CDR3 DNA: TGCAGCGTTGTCTGGCGGGAGAAGTCCTACGAGCAGTACTTC. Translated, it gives CSVVWREKSYEQYF.

This chain's CDR3 is CASTTRQGAKWYEQYF. CDR3 coding DNA: TGTGCCAGCACCACCAGACAGGGGGCGAAATGGTACGAGCAGTACTTC. J is TRBJ2-7 and V is TRBV6-2 or TRBV6-3; 10 nucleotides match TRBD1. J was trimmed by 4 bases and V by 7 bases; bases with no gene match: 13. The CDR3 spans 16 residues. CDR1 is MNHEY and CDR2 is SVGEGT in the germline V gene.

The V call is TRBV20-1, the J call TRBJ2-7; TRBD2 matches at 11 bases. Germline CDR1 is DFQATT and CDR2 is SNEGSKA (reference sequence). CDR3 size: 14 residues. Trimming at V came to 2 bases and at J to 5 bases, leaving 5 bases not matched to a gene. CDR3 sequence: CSARPSGRSHEQYF. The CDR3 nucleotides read TGCAGTGCTAGACCTAGCGGGAGGTCCCACGAGCAGTACTTC.

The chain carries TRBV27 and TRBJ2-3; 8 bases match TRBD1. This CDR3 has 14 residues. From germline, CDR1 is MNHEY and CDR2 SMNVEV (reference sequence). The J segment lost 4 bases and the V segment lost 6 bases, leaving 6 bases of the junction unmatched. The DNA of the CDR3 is TGTGCCAGCAGAATGGGACAGGTCCCAGATACGCAGTATTTT. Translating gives CASRMGQVPDTQYF.

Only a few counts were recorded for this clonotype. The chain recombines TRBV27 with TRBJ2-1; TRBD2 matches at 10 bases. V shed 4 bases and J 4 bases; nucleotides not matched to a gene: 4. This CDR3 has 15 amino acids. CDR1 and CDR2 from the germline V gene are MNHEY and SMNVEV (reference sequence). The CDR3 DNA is TGTGCCAGCAGTTCTAGCGGGAGAGGGTACAATGAGCAGTTCTTC. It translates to CASSSSGRGYNEQFF.